This TCR beta chain came from a study of radiation and T cells in renal cell carcinoma. Across the whole study: Nephrectomy followed 15 Gy stereotactic body radiation by 4 weeks.

The time point was: baseline pretreatment blood. Described treatment: 15 Gy SBRT to primary tumor, nephrectomy 4 weeks later. Assay used: immunoSEQ multiplex PCR; TCRdb lists only in-frame clones, some missing. The table records about 150,000 clones, about nine tenths of them present only once. The CDR3 loop spans 15 amino acids. V shed 4 bases and J shed 2 bases, with 12 bases lying between them. CDR1 LGHNA and CDR2 YNFKEQ come from the germline V gene. The chain couples TRBV4-2 to TRBJ1-5; a possible D gene is TRBD1 (5 bases). This receptor was identified in a woman aged 70 to 79 with renal cell carcinoma. The starting material was blood, obtained from a patient whose treatment included radiotherapy and nephrectomy. CDR3 sequence: CASSPVGGGNQPQHF. The CDR3 DNA reads TGTGCCAGCAGCCCGGTCGGGGGAGGCAATCAGCCCCAGCATTTT.